The clone carrying this T cell receptor (beta chain) was detected a few times. This sample's time point: healthy volunteer bleed at 2 weeks. The study extracted total RNA from unfractionated whole blood. Unique molecular identifiers were linked by the library to individual cDNA molecules. Authors' analysis steps: Sample TCR totals centred on a median of 95,638, ranging about 20,000 to 750,000. TCRdb re-called the RACE reads with MiXCR, one entry per CDR3 protein. The V and J calls here are based on TCRdb, not the publication. The sample lists 130,000 or so distinct CDR3 sequences, more than 7.5% seen once, with 1.5% to 2% in the top ten. This CDR3 spans 13 amino acids. V shed 1 base, J shed 15 bases, and the junction held 7 bases outside the gene matches. Germline V lookup: CDR1 LGHDT, CDR2 YNNKEL (reference sequence). This sample is drawn from a study of human T cells and chemical hapten exposure.

The rearrangement links TRBV3-1 to TRBJ2-1; 9 bases fit TRBD1. This receptor was obtained from a male donor in good health. Some clones in this sample may be carry-over from other donors' samples. The sequencing input was whole blood. The CDR3 coding sequence is TGTGCCAGCAGCCAAGGTGAGGGACAGGGCTCGTTCTTC. Its translation: CASSQGEGQGSFF.